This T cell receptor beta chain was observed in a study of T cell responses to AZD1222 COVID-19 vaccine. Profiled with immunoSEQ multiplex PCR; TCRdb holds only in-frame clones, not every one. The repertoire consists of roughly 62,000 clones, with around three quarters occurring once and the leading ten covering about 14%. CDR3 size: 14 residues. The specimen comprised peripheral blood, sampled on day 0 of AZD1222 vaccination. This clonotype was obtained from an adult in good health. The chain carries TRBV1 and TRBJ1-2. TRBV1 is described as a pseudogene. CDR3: CTSSETGSGGDYTF. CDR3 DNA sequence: TGCACCAGCAGCGAAACGGGGTCGGGGGGCGACTACACCTTC.